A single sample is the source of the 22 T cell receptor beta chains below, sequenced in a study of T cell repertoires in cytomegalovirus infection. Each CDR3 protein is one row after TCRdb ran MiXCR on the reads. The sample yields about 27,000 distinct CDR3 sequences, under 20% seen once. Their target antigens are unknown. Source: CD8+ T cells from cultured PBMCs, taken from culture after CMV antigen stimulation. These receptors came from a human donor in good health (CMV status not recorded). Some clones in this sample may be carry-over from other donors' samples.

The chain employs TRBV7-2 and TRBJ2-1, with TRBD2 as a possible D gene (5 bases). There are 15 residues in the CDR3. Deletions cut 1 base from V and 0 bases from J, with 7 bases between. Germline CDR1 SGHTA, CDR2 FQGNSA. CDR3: CASSLGRFSYNEQFF. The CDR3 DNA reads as TGTGCCAGCAGCTTAGGGAGGTTCTCCTACAATGAGCAGTTCTTC.

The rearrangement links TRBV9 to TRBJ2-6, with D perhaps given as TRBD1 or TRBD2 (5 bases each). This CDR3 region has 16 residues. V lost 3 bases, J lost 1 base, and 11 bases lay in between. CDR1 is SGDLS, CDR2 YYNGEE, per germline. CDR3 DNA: TGTGCCAGCAGCGACCACTGGGGGTCTGGGGCCAACGTCCTGACTTTC. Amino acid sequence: CASSDHWGSGANVLTF.

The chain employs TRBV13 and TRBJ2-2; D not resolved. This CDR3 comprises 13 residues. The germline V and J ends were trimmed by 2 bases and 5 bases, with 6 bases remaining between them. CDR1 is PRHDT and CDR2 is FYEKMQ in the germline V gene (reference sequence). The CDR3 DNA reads TGTGCCAGCAGCTTAATGGGAACCGGGGAGCTGTTTTTT. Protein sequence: CASSLMGTGELFF.

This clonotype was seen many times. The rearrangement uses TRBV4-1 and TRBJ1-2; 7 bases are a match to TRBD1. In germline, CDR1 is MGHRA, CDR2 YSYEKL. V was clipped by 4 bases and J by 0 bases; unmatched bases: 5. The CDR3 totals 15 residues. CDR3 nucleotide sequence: TGCGCCAGCAGCCCGGGACAGCCAACTAACTATGGCTACACCTTC. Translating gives CASSPGQPTNYGYTF.

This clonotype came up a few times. CDR3 DNA: TGTGCCAGCTTCGGGGGGTCCTACGAGCAGTACTTC. It specifies CASFGGSYEQYF. This chain connects TRBV6-2 or TRBV6-3 to TRBJ2-7; TRBD2 agrees at 7 bases. Germline V gene lookup returns CDR1 MNHEY and CDR2 SVGEGT. The CDR3 extends over 12 amino acids. The ends lost 8 bases at V and 1 base at J; junction bases unmatched: 2.

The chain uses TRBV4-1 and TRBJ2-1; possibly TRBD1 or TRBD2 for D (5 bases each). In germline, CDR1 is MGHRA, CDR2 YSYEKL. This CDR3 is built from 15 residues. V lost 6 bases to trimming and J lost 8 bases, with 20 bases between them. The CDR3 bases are TGCGCCAGCAGTCCGCCCGGGACCCTTGATGATGAGCAGTTCTTC. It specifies CASSPPGTLDDEQFF.

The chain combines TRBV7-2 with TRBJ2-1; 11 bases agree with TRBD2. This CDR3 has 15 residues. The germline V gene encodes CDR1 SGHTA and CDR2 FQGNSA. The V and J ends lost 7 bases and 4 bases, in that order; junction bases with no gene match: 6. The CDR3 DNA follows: TGTGCCAGCAAGCAAGGGACTAGCGGATACAATGAGCAGTTCTTC. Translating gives CASKQGTSGYNEQFF.

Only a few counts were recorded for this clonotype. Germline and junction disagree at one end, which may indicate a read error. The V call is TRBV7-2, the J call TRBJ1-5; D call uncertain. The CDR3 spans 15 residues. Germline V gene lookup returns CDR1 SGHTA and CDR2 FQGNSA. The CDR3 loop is CASNPRGDSDQPQHF. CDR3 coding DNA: TGTGCCAGCAACCCCCGCGGGGATAGCGATCAGCCCCAGCATTTT.

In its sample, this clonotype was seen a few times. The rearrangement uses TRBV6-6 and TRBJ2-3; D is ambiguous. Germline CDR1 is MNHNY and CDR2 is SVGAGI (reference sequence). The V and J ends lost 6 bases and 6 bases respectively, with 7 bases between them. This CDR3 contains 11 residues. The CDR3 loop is CASRGWDTQYF. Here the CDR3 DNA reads TGTGCCAGCAGGGGGTGGGATACGCAGTATTTT.

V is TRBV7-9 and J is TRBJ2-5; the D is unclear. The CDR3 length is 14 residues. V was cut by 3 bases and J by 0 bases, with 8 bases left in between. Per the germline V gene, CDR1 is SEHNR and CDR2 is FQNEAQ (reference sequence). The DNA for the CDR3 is TGTGCCAGCAGCTTCGACGAGTACCAAGAGACCCAGTACTTC. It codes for CASSFDEYQETQYF.

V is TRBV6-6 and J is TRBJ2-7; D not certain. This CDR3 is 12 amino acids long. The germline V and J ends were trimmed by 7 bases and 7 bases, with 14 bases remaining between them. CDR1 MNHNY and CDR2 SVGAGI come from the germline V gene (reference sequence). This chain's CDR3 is CASNTQLGEQYF. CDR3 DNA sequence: TGTGCCAGCAATACACAACTCGGGGAGCAGTACTTC.

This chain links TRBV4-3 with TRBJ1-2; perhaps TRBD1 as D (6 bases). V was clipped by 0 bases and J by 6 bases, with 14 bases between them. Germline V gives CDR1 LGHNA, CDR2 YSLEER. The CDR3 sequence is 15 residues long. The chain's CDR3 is CASSQDPGGGDGYTF. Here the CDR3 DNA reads TGCGCCAGCAGCCAAGACCCGGGGGGCGGAGATGGCTACACCTTC.

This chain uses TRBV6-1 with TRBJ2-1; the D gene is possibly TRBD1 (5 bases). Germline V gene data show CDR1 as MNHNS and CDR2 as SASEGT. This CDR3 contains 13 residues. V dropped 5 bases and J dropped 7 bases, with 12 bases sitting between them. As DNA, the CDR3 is TGTGCCAGCAGTCTACAGGAGAAGAATGAGCAGTTCTTC. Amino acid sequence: CASSLQEKNEQFF.

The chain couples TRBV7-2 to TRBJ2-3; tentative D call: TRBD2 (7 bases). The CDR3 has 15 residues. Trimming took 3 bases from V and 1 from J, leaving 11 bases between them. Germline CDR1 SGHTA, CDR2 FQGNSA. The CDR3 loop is CASSLGGGGTDTQYF. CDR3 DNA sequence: TGTGCCAGCAGCTTGGGCGGGGGCGGCACAGATACGCAGTATTTT.

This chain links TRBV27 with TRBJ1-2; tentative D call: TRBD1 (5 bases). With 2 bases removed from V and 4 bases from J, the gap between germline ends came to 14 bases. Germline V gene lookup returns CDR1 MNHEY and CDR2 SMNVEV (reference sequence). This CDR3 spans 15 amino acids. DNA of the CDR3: TGTGCCAGCAGTTTAGGCGGGGGGTCTAGCTATGGCTACACCTTC. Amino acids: CASSLGGGSSYGYTF.

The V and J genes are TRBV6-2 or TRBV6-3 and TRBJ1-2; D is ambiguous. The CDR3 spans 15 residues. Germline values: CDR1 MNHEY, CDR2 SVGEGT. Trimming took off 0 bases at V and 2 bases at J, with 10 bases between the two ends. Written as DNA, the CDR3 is TGTGCCAGCAGTTACTCCTTTCCTAAAAACTATGGCTACACCTTC. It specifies CASSYSFPKNYGYTF.

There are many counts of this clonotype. DNA for the CDR3: TGCGCCAGCAGCCAAGATCTTTACAATGAGCAGTTCTTC. Amino acid sequence: CASSQDLYNEQFF. The chain uses TRBV4-3 and TRBJ2-1; D uncertain. The CDR3 contains 13 residues. Germline V CDR1 and CDR2: LGHNA, YSLEER. V was shortened by 0 bases and J by 4 bases, with 4 bases between the two germline ends.

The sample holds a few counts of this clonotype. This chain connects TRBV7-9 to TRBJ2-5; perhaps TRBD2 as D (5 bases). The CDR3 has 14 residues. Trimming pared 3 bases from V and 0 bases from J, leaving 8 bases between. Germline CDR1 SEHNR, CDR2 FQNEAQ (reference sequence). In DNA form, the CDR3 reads TGTGCCAGCAGCTTGGACTTAAACCAAGAGACCCAGTACTTC. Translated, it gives CASSLDLNQETQYF.

CDR3 in DNA: TGTGCCAGCAGCTCCGGGTTGGGGACTGGAAACACCATATATTTT. Amino acid sequence: CASSSGLGTGNTIYF. The chain has TRBV7-9 and TRBJ1-3; D is unclear. This CDR3 spans 15 amino acids. With 4 bases removed from V and 2 bases from J, the gap between germline ends came to 12 bases. Germline CDR1 reads SEHNR; CDR2 reads FQNEAQ (reference sequence). Looking up the rest from reference TRBV7-9 and TRBJ1-3 gives the full variable domain: DTGVSQNPRHKITKRGQNVTFRCDPISEHNRLYWYRQTLGQGPEFLTYFQNEAQLEKSRLLSDRFSAERPKGSFSTLEIQRTEQGDSAMYLCASSSGLGTGNTIYFGEGSWLTVV.

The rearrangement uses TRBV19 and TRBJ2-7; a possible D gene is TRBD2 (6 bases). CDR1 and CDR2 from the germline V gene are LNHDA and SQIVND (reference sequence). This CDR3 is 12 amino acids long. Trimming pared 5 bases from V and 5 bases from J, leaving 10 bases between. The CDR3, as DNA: TGTGCCAGTAGTCCCGGAGGGGACGAGCAGTACTTC. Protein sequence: CASSPGGDEQYF.

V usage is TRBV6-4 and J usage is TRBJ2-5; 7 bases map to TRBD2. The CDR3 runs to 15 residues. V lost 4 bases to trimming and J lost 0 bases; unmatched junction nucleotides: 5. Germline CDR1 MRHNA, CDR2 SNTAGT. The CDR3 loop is CASSVGTTNQETQYF. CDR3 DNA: TGTGCCAGCAGTGTTGGGACTACCAACCAAGAGACCCAGTACTTC.

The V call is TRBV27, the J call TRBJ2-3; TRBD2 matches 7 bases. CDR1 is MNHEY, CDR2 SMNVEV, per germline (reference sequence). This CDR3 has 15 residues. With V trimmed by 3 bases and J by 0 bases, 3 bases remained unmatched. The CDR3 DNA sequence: TGTGCCAGCAGTTTTAGCGGGTTGAGCACAGATACGCAGTATTTT. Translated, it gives CASSFSGLSTDTQYF.